The rows below give T cell receptor beta chains drawn from one sample of a study of cytomegalovirus exposure and HLA in healthy donors. Here immunoSEQ multiplex PCR was the method, and the copy in TCRdb shows in-frame clones only, minus some. The sample lists 150,000 to 200,000 clones, roughly 90% seen once, with roughly 0.23% in the top ten. Sequencing was carried out using PBMCs. All receptors derive from a girl under three years old in good health and CMV-seronegative. CDR3s leave out the opening cysteine and the closing phenylalanine or tryptophan. Only some rows state a clone size, as once, few, many or a class for expanded clones.

SSSLAGGREKLF | 12 | NA | TRBV7-9
ASRLSGASASYNEQF | 15 | NA | TRBV19
ASRTNWDYKVDEQF | 14 | once | TRBV5-4
ASSQSRGRRAGELF | 14 | NA | TRBV13
ASGLTSGGAVYEQY | 14 | NA | TRBV12-5
ASSVGGPSTDTQY | 13 | NA | TRBV9
ASSQDLGRMNTEAF | 14 | NA | TRBV4-1
SVGTSGNTDTQY | 12 | NA | TRBV29-1
ASSQNNRRNTEAF | 13 | NA | TRBV6-5
ASSLGAPGQGRNEQY | 15 | once | TRBV11-3
ASSSDRASTEAF | 12 | NA | TRBV5-1
ASSPTDVLRNSPLH | 14 | NA | TRBV5-8
ASSPTGTSIGPSYEQY | 16 | NA | TRBV19
ASSLGLAGGGGLYEQY | 16 | NA | TRBV7-2
ATSRTSGSLEQF | 12 | NA | TRBV15
ASTGRGVWTGELF | 13 | NA | TRBV5-8
ATSRDRVSYEQY | 12 | NA | TRBV15
ASSLRRSNQPQH | 12 | NA | TRBV27
ASSLVASGGNEQF | 13 | NA | TRBV7-6
ARERGVDLNEQF | 12 | NA | TRBV2
ASSLDSSYEQY | 11 | once | TRBV4-2
ASSVGGSGTTPLHRPFIVEQF | 21 | NA | TRBV9
ASSQEGQTKQY | 11 | NA | TRBV4-3
ASSGTTSGGSPLAKNIQY | 18 | NA | TRBV5-4
ASSQAEVSYEQY | 12 | NA | TRBV4-1
ASSQLPTVTGRKVNEQF | 17 | NA | TRBV9
AWSDDRVNQPQH | 12 | NA | TRBV30
ASSSGSEQY | 9 | NA | TRBV6-5
ARSLSDRGQAF | 11 | few | TRBV5-3
AWRGQGGAGELF | 12 | once | TRBV30
ASSEMTNPLSEQF | 13 | NA | TRBV25-1
ASSPPLYGGRQETQY | 15 | NA | TRBV13
AWSRQGAGGELF | 12 | NA | TRBV30
ASKTLNTEAF | 10 | once | TRBV5-4
ASSSNSYEQY | 10 | NA | TRBV7-2
ATSGGPSSYNEQF | 13 | NA | TRBV15
ASSSDRGSGNTEAF | 14 | NA | TRBV7-8
ASPRGYGESYNEQF | 14 | NA | TRBV7-9
ASSLTGTGLTGELF | 14 | NA | TRBV7-9
ASSRIWDRAYGYT | 13 | NA | TRBV19
ASSFLHNEQF | 10 | NA | TRBV11-2
ASSLGQGLAGGGYNEQF | 17 | NA | TRBV11-3
ATSRDAGRGTEAF | 13 | NA | TRBV15